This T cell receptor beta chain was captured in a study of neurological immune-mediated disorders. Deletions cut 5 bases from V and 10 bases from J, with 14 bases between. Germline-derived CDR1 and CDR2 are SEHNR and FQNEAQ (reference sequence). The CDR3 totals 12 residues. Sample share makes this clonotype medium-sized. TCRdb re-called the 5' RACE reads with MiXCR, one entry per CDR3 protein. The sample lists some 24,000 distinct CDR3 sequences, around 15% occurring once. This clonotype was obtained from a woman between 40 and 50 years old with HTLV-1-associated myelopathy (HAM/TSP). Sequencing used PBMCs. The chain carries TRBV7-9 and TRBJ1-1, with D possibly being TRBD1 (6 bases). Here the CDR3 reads CASSRGPRGAFF. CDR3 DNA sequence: TGTGCCAGCAGCCGGGGGCCCCGAGGAGCTTTCTTT.